Included here is one T cell receptor (beta chain) sequence, with context. As handled by the study authors: Amplified reference gene primers provided the basis for estimating nucleated cell counts. Profiling relied on immunoSEQ multiplex PCR, and the TCRdb table lists in-frame clones only, not all of them. V and J calls and clone size are given by that table; D and trimming were obtained from the DNA. The sample lists approximately 400,000 clones; roughly 77% were seen once. This sample was included in a study of blood T cell repertoires in COVID-19. About the study: Acute-phase and convalescent COVID-19 samples originated in the United States, Italy and Spain. T cells, B-cell-depleted T cells, or PBMCs provided the cDNA or gDNA that served as material.

Trimming shortened V by 3 bases and J by 6 bases, and 8 bases separated the two germline ends. CDR1 and CDR2 from the germline V gene are MDHEN and SYDVKM. CDR3 length: 12 residues. The sequence was obtained from a human donor with acute or convalescent COVID-19. The donor label of this sample is uncertain. The chain links TRBV28 to TRBJ1-2; D ambiguous. The sequenced material came from peripheral blood. The CDR3: CASSFGGNGYTF. The CDR3 nucleotides read TGTGCCAGCAGTTTCGGCGGGAATGGCTACACCTTC.